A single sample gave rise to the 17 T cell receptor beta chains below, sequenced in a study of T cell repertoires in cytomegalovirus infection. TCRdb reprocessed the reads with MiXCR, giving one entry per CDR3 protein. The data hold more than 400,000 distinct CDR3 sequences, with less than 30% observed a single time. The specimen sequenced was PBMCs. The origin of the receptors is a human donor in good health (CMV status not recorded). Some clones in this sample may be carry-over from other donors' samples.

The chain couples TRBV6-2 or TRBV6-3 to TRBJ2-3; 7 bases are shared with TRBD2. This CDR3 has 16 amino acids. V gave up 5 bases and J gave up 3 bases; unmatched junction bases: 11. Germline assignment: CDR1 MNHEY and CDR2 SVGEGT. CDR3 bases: TGTGCCAGCAGTAACCCGCTAGCGGAGGGGACAGATACGCAGTATTTT. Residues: CASSNPLAEGTDTQYF.

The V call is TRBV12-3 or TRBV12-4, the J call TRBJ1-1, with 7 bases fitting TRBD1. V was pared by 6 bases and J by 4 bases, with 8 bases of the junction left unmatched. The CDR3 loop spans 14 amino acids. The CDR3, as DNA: TGTGCCAGCAGAAAGACAGGGTCACGCACTGAAGCTTTCTTT. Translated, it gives CASRKTGSRTEAFF.

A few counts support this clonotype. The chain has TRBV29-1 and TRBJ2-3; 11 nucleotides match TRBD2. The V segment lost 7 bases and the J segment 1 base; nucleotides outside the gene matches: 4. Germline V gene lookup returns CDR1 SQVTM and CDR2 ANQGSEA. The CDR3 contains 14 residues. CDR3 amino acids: CSDRLAGRTDTQYF. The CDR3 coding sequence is TGCAGCGACCGACTAGCGGGGCGCACAGATACGCAGTATTTT.

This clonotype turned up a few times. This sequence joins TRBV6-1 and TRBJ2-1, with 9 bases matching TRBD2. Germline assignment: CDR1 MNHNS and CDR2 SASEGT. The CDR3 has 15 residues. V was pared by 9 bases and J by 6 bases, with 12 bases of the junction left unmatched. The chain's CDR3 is CASGPRRGGGNEQFF. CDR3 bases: TGTGCCAGTGGCCCTAGGCGGGGGGGGGGCAATGAGCAGTTCTTC.

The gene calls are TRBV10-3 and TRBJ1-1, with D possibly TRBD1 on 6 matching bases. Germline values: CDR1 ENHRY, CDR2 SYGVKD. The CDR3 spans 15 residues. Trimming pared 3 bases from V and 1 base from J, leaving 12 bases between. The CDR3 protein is CAISDTGTTNTEAFF. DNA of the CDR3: TGTGCCATCAGTGACACCGGGACAACGAACACTGAAGCTTTCTTT.

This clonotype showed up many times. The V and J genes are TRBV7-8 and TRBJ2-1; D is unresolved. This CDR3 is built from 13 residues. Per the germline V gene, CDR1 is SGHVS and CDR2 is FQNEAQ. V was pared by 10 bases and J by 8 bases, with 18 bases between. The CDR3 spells CATTGPLVYEQFF. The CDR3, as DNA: TGTGCCACAACCGGGCCACTCGTCTATGAGCAGTTCTTC.

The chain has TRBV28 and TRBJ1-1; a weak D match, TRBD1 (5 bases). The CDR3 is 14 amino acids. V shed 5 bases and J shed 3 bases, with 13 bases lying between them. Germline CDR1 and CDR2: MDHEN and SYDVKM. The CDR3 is CASSPRGSYTEAFF. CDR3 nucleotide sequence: TGTGCCAGCAGTCCCCGGGGGTCTTACACTGAAGCTTTCTTT.

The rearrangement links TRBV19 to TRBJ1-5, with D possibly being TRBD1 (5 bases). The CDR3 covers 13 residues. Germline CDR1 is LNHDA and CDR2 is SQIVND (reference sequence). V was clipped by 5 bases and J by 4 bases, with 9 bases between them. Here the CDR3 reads CASSVTGNQPQHF. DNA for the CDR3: TGTGCCAGTAGTGTCACAGGTAATCAGCCCCAGCATTTT.

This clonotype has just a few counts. The CDR3 loop reads CASSQGDSLPTEAFF. The CDR3, as DNA: TGTGCCAGCAGCCAAGGGGACAGTCTCCCGACTGAAGCTTTCTTT. The gene calls are TRBV4-2 and TRBJ1-1, with TRBD1 identical over 7 bases. The CDR3 length is 15 residues. CDR1 LGHNA and CDR2 YNFKEQ come from the germline V gene. Germline trimming cut 1 base from V and 5 bases from J; bases unmatched to any gene: 7.

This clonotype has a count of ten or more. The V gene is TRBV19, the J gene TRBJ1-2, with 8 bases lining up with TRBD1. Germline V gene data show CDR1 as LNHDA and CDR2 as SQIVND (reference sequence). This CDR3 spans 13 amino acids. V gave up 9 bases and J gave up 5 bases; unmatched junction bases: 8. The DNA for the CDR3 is TGTGCCAGCAGTTCGACAGGGGATTATGGCTACACCTTC. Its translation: CASSSTGDYGYTF.

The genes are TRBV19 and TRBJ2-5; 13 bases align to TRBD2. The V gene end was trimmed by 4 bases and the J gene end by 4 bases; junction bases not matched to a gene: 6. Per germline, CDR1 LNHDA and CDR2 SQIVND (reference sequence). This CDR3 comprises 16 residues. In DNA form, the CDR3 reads TGTGCCAGTAGTACCCGGACTAGCGGGAGCGGAGAGACCCAGTACTTC. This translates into CASSTRTSGSGETQYF.

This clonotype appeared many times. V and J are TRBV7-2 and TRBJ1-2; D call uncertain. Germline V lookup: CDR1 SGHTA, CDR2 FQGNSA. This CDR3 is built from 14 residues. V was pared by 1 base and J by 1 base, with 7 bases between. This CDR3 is CASSLDRDNYGYTF. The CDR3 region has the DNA TGTGCCAGCAGCTTAGACAGAGATAACTATGGCTACACCTTC. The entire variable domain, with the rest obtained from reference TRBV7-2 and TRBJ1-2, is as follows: GAGVSQSPSNKVTEKGKDVELRCDPISGHTALYWYRQSLGQGLEFLIYFQGNSAPDKSGLPSDRFSAERTGGSVSTLTIQRTQQEDSAVYLCASSLDRDNYGYTFGSGTRLTVV.

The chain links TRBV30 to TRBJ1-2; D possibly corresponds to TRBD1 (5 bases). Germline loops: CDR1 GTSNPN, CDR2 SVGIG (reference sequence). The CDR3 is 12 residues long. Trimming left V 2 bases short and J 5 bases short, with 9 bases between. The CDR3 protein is CAWSPDTYGYTF. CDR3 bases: TGTGCCTGGAGTCCGGACACATATGGCTACACCTTC.

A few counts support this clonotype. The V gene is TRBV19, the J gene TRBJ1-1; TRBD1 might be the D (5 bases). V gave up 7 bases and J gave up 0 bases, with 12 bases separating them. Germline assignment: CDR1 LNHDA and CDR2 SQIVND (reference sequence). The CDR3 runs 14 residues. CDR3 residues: CASTGYGMNTEAFF. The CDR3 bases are TGTGCCAGTACAGGGTACGGGATGAACACTGAAGCTTTCTTT.

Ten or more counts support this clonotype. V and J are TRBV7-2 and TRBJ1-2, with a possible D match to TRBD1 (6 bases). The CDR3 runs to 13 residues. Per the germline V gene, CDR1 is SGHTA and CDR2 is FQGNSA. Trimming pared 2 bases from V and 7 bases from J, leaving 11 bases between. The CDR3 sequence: CASSLRGKGGYTF. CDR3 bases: TGTGCCAGCAGCTTAAGGGGGAAGGGTGGCTACACCTTC.

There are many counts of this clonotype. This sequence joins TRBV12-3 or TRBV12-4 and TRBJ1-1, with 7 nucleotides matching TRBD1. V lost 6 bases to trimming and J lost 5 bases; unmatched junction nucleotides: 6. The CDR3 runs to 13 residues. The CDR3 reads CASRGTGVTEAFF. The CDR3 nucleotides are TGTGCCAGCAGGGGCACAGGGGTGACTGAAGCTTTCTTT.

The chain's CDR3 is CASRERTSGNLPSEQFF. CDR3 nucleotide sequence: TGCGCCAGCAGGGAACGGACTAGCGGGAACCTCCCTAGTGAGCAGTTCTTC. This rearrangement joins TRBV5-1 to TRBJ2-1; 12 bases align to TRBD2. Germline V CDR1 and CDR2: SGHRS, YFSETQ. The CDR3 covers 17 residues. The junction had 15 bases not matched to a gene; V was cut back by 5 bases and J by 9 bases.